This T cell receptor (beta chain) was retrieved from a study of cytomegalovirus exposure and HLA in healthy donors (dated by TCRdb to about 2017). With respect to the entire study: An earlier analysis of several hundred of the donors reported 276 Gb of sequence data and around 100 million unique TCR beta sequences obtained from 180 million or so T cells. An early release that covered 640 HLA-typed donors contained 300 to 350 gigabases of sequencing data and tens of millions of unique TCR sequences. Among the roughly 390 genotyped donors, more than 70% belonged to the genetic ancestry cluster associated with self-reported Caucasian donors. The study aimed to test whether signatures of past pathogen exposure could be identified by cataloging public T cell receptors. The T cell repertoires of some 700 subjects were profiled by immunosequencing and related to cytomegalovirus serostatus. Besides the first cohort of 666 subjects, a separate validation cohort made up of 120 different subjects was used. The study combined high-throughput TCR immunosequencing, statistical association of individual TCRs with disease status, and machine learning to predict cytomegalovirus infection status. A later analysis re-analyzed previously published TCR beta repertoires from 550 to 700 donors and added high-resolution HLA genotyping to study TCR occurrence patterns. Rather than using new phenotypic data, the later analysis identified candidate immune exposures from TCR beta sequences and from how often those sequences occurred across donors. An earlier analysis of approximately 630 of the donors applied high-throughput TCR beta sequencing to assess whether each TCR beta V gene segment acted as functional or pseudogenic. Alongside the repertoire data, information on donor age, sex, ethnicity and CMV serostatus was compiled. A later genetic analysis used genome-wide SNP genotypes for about three fifths of the 666 donors, treating that subset as a discovery cohort. All discovery cohort repertoires had been generated using a single sequencing platform. Class I and class II HLA loci were covered by the typing at four-digit resolution. The number of donors typed differed by locus, with 629-630 for A, B, C, DRB1 and DQB1, around 500 for DQA1, 600 to 610 for DPA1, and over 400 for DPB1. A few DR-DQ haplotypes were treated as single units for association and clustering because of strong linkage in the cohort. Among 350 to 400 genotyped donors of the cohort, an average of about 240,000 unique TCR beta nucleotide sequences were sequenced per donor, around 20% of them non-productive.

The cohort was made up of 500 to 850 healthy bone marrow donors. All cohort members were sampled while nominally healthy, although unrecorded immune exposures were likely present. The donor tested CMV seronegative, placing the donor among the approximately 400 seronegative members of the cohort. A peripheral blood sample was provided by each donor, and peripheral blood mononuclear cells were used for TCR beta sequencing. The Qiagen DNeasy Blood Extraction Kit was used to extract genomic DNA from the blood cell samples. Receptor amplification or capture employed the immunoSEQ multiplex PCR assay. A mixture of 60 forward primers for TCR Vbeta segments and 13 reverse primers for TCR Jbeta segments was used in the multiplex PCR. The CDR3 region of rearranged TCR beta genes was amplified from genomic DNA by a multiplex PCR assay. The amplified TCR beta libraries were sequenced on the Illumina HiSeq System as 87-base-pair reads. The original methods were these. A later analysis tallied 75 million to 85 million unique TCR beta chains across the 650 to 750 repertoires, and approximately 11 million of those chains were shared by two or more donors. A nearest-neighbor algorithm error-corrected the raw reads and collapsed the reads into unique sequences, merging closely related sequences to remove PCR and sequencing errors. V, D and J gene segments were assigned by aligning CDR3 sequences to IMGT reference sequences. Each retained sequence needed at least a six-nucleotide match to both a V gene segment and a J gene segment. Rearrangements were called productive when the CDR3 lacked stop codons and stayed in frame with V and J; all others were non-productive. Following IMGT convention, CDR3 was defined as the stretch from the second conserved V-encoded cysteine up to the conserved J-encoded phenylalanine. Sequences without an unambiguous match to a single V gene segment were excluded from the earlier analysis of 450 to 750 of the donors. In an earlier analysis of approximately 590 of the donors, a V segment was called functional when productive rearrangements were above 56.7%, and segregating when the standard deviation between donors exceeded 5%. To diagnose cytomegalovirus status from the catalog of TCR beta chain sequences, a statistical classification framework was built. In a later analysis, TCR nucleotide sequences were compared against IMGT/GENE-DB human TR gene sequences so that V and J genes could be assigned. In a later analysis, CDR3 sequences and most-parsimonious VDJ recombination scenarios were assigned using the TCRdist pipeline. In a later analysis, every TCR beta chain was defined by the combination of its CDR3 amino acid sequence and its V-gene family, and reads without a unique V-gene family were dropped. As a way to deal with suspected cross-contamination and a sequencing artifact, a later analysis dropped 450 to 600 nucleotide sequences that were highly shared and had low generation probability. In a later analysis, a clonal expansion index for each public chain was calculated from normalized within-repertoire ranks of inferred template counts. In a later analysis, generation probabilities were computed with a VDJ recombination model fitted to out-of-frame rearrangements, and the resulting probabilities were checked against IGoR. Hypergeometric tests were used in a later analysis to score TCR-TCR, TCR-HLA and TCR-CMV co-occurrence, with a repertoire-size bias correction applied to the TCR pairs. In a later analysis, false discovery rates were estimated by permuting HLA or CMV assignments 20 times. A later analysis grouped co-occurring TCRs with DBSCAN, adding TCRdist sequence similarity when clustering within HLA-allele-positive subsets. For co-occurrence clustering, repertoires with fewer than 30,000 or more than 120,000 public chains were excluded, along with 5 or 6 repertoires with anomalous nucleotide sharing. TCRdb provides this immuneACCESS table in a form limited to in-frame rearrangements. Some clones are lacking; in checked studies, under half of them reflect an unresolved V gene, and why the rest are absent is not known. V and J calls plus clone size are reproduced from that table; the DNA served to infer D and trimming. Here the sample has just over 150,000 clones; roughly 80% occur a single time. Roughly 2% of the sample is taken by the ten largest.

The CDR3 numbers 13 residues from cysteine through phenylalanine. The only DNA kept is the CDR3, 39 bases in frame from the first base. From the germline V gene (reference sequence), CDR1 is LNHDA and CDR2 is SQIVND. The V and J ends are trimmed by 4 bases and 1 base, leaving 7 bases between them. The full study reports these points: A cluster of highly shared sequence variants was judged likely to represent a technical artifact of the sequencing pipeline. When HLA alleles, especially DR and DQ, strongly co-occurred, attributing TCR associations to individual alleles was difficult. Linkage disequilibrium might explain the correlated functional status among segregating V segments, but an unknown experimental factor could not be excluded. In a later genetic analysis, a missense DCLRE1C variant was associated with V-gene and J-gene trimming of TCR beta chains, and the association was replicated in an independent cohort. Because counts were too low, approximately 18 rarely observed V segments, including chromosome 9 orphons, were excluded from the earlier analysis of 500 to 700 of the donors. The only immune exposure information available for the cohort was CMV serostatus. In the study, around 160 TCR beta chains were listed as associated with cytomegalovirus. In both the original and validation cohorts, the classifier was reported to diagnose cytomegalovirus status with high specificity and sensitivity. A later genetic analysis reported fewer N-insertions in productive TCRs among donors in an Asian-associated ancestry cluster than the roughly 700-donor mean. In an earlier analysis of some 500 of the donors, most TCR beta V segments were observed in productive rearrangements about 90% or about 30% of the time, broadly matching IMGT annotations. Presence/absence analyses assumed roughly uniform sequencing depth across donors, an assumption that may not hold. In a later analysis, 16,951 TCR beta sequences were associated with specific HLA alleles at a false discovery rate of 0.05. Because HLA typing was unavailable for some donors at each locus, only the typed subset was used in association tests. In a later analysis, TCR association rates were found to vary across HLA loci, with the most associated TCRs seen for DRB1 alleles and the fewest for HLA-C alleles. A further reported finding was that TCR beta sequences accurately predicted the HLA-A and HLA-B alleles for most subjects in the first cohort. According to a later analysis, parvovirus B19, influenza, CMV and Epstein-Barr virus appeared linked to several top co-occurrence clusters. Most TCR sequences were observed very rarely across donors, whereas some public TCRs were present in many individuals. A few of the identified cytomegalovirus-associated TCR beta chains were confirmed in vitro to be specific for cytomegalovirus antigens. Some IMGT-functional V segments, including TRBV6-2 and TRBV6-3, could not be told apart with the 87-base-pair reads, so those segments were excluded. Most CMV-associated TCR beta chains appeared to be HLA-restricted in a later analysis, and the HLA associations seemed to be driven largely by CMV exposure. According to the authors, the approach could potentially be generalized to other disease states and immunological phenotypes. The cohort was sequenced for TCR beta chains only, and without alpha or paired-chain data the features that could be detected were limited. In a later analysis, HLA-associated TCR beta chains were found to be more clonally expanded and to have lower generation probabilities than equally common non-associated chains.

Regarding this clone: The target of this receptor is not known. No base quality information exists; no much larger clone differs at one position.

This TCR was recovered from a female donor in good health and CMV-seronegative. The sequence links TRBV19 to TRBJ1-1, with the identity of the D gene unclear. Sequencing was carried out using PBMCs. The CDR3 amino acid sequence is: CASSNRRNTEAFF. In nucleotide form, the sequence is TGTGCCAGTAGTAATCGGAGGAACACTGAAGCTTTCTTT. When the CDR3 is completed using the reference TRBV19 and TRBJ1-1 genes on either side, the full variable domain is DGGITQSPKYLFRKEGQNVTLSCEQNLNHDAMYWYRQDPGQGLRLIYYSQIVNDFQKGDIAEGYSVSREKKESFPLTVTSAQKNPTAFYLCASSNRRNTEAFFGQGTRLTVV.